These 28 T cell receptor beta chains originate from one sample sequenced in a study of blood T cell repertoires in COVID-19. Sequencing was performed with immunoSEQ multiplex PCR; in TCRdb, only in-frame clones are kept and a portion is missing. The repertoire includes some 31,000 clones, around 85% of them detected once, and around 9% sits in the top ten. The sample consisted of peripheral blood. Receptor source: a man at least 80 years old with active COVID-19.

This clone occurred a few times. The chain carries TRBV6-6 and TRBJ2-2; D gene unclear. This CDR3 comprises 14 residues. Trimming took 2 bases from V and 1 from J, leaving 5 bases between them. Germline V gene lookup returns CDR1 MNHNY and CDR2 SVGAGI (reference sequence). In nucleotides, the CDR3 is TGTGCCAGCAGTTACAACGGGAACACCGGGGAGCTGTTTTTT. Its protein product is CASSYNGNTGELFF.

The rearrangement uses TRBV7-2 and TRBJ1-6; no clear D. Trimming removed 5 bases at V and 7 bases at J, with 9 bases between. The CDR3 runs to 13 residues. Looked up from germline, CDR1 is SGHTA and CDR2 is FQGNSA. CDR3: CASSPTGNSPLHF. The CDR3 DNA sequence: TGTGCCAGCAGCCCAACGGGAAATTCACCCCTCCACTTT. Full variable domain (outside the CDR3, taken from reference TRBV7-2 and TRBJ1-6): GAGVSQSPSNKVTEKGKDVELRCDPISGHTALYWYRQSLGQGLEFLIYFQGNSAPDKSGLPSDRFSAERTGGSVSTLTIQRTQQEDSAVYLCASSPTGNSPLHFGNGTRLTVT.

V gene TRBV2 combines with J gene TRBJ2-2; 8 bases align to TRBD1. The length of the CDR3 is 14 residues. Germline assignment: CDR1 SNHLY and CDR2 FYNNEI. The V and J ends lost 8 bases and 3 bases, in that order; junction bases with no gene match: 5. Here the CDR3 reads CASGGQGYTGELFF. The CDR3, as DNA: TGTGCCAGCGGAGGACAGGGTTACACCGGGGAGCTGTTTTTT.

The CDR3 reads CACDRGVNQPQHF. For the CDR3, the DNA is TGTGCCTGCGACAGGGGGGTCAATCAGCCCCAGCATTTT. The J gene is TRBJ1-5, the V gene TRBV30; 9 nucleotides match TRBD1. The CDR3 runs to 13 residues. Germline V gene sequence: CDR1 GTSNPN, CDR2 SVGIG (reference sequence). With V trimmed by 6 bases and J by 3 bases, 3 bases remained unmatched.

Only a few counts were recorded for this clone. DNA for the CDR3: TGTGCCAGCAGTAAAGACAGGGGGCTTACTAATGAAAAACTGTTTTTT. Protein: CASSKDRGLTNEKLFF. The chain couples TRBV6-6 to TRBJ1-4; 10 positions match TRBD1. J lost 2 bases, V lost 5 bases, and 5 bases had no gene match. This CDR3 comprises 16 residues. Germline V gene lookup returns CDR1 MNHNY and CDR2 SVGAGI (reference sequence).

V usage is TRBV28 and J usage is TRBJ1-4; D perhaps matches TRBD1 (6 bases). Germline V CDR1 and CDR2: MDHEN, SYDVKM. The V end was cut by 5 bases, the J end by 3 bases, with 10 bases between. The CDR3 is 14 residues long. The CDR3 DNA is TGTGCCAGCAGTACCCGACAGGCTAATGAAAAACTGTTTTTT. Translated: CASSTRQANEKLFF.

V usage is TRBV28 and J usage is TRBJ1-2; D call uncertain. This CDR3 has 12 residues. The germline V and J ends were trimmed by 2 bases and 5 bases, with 6 bases remaining between them. Germline V CDR1 and CDR2: MDHEN, SYDVKM. CDR3 nucleotides: TGTGCCAGCAGTTTAGTCAGATATGGCTACACCTTC. Translating it yields CASSLVRYGYTF.

The chain employs TRBV2 and TRBJ1-5; the match to TRBD1 covers 9 bases. Germline assignment: CDR1 SNHLY and CDR2 FYNNEI. V lost 6 bases to trimming and J lost 6 bases; unmatched junction nucleotides: 6. There are 14 residues in the CDR3. CDR3 residues: CASRGTGSSQPQHF. The CDR3, as DNA: TGTGCCAGCAGAGGGACAGGGTCGAGTCAGCCCCAGCATTTT. The full variable domain, completed using reference TRBV2 and TRBJ1-5, is EPEVTQTPSHQVTQMGQEVILRCVPISNHLYFYWYRQILGQKVEFLVSFYNNEISEKSEIFDDQFSVERPDGSNFTLKIRSTKLEDSAMYFCASRGTGSSQPQHFGDGTRLSIL.

The gene calls are TRBV24-1 and TRBJ2-1, with a possible D match to TRBD2 (5 bases). Germline V gene data show CDR1 as KGHDR and CDR2 as SFDVKD. Between the trimmed V and J ends, which lost 5 bases and 0 bases, there was a span of 10 bases. CDR3 length: 15 amino acids. The CDR3 loop reads CATSAGSHSYNEQFF. The CDR3 DNA is TGTGCCACCAGTGCGGGGAGCCACTCCTACAATGAGCAGTTCTTC.

V is TRBV28 and J is TRBJ1-5; D perhaps matches TRBD1 (5 bases). With 8 bases removed from V and 4 bases from J, the gap between germline ends came to 24 bases. The germline V gene has CDR1 MDHEN and CDR2 SYDVKM. The CDR3 has 17 residues. Here the CDR3 reads CASVMGKGRGWNQPQHF. CDR3 nucleotides: TGTGCCAGCGTTATGGGTAAGGGGAGGGGATGGAATCAGCCCCAGCATTTT.

The V call is TRBV6-5, the J call TRBJ1-1, with D perhaps TRBD1 (6 bases). The CDR3 extends over 12 amino acids. V lost 6 bases and J lost 3, with 8 bases in between. CDR1 MNHEY and CDR2 SVGAGI come from the germline V gene. The CDR3 is CASSRTDTEAFF. CDR3 coding DNA: TGTGCCAGCAGCCGGACAGACACTGAAGCTTTCTTT.

This clone was seen more than once but under ten times. The chain combines TRBV2 with TRBJ2-1; TRBD1 aligns across 7 bases. Germline V gene data show CDR1 as SNHLY and CDR2 as FYNNEI. The CDR3 extends over 13 amino acids. The ends lost 6 bases at V and 3 bases at J; junction bases unmatched: 2. CDR3 sequence: CASRRDSYNEQFF. CDR3 nucleotides: TGTGCCAGCAGACGGGACAGCTACAATGAGCAGTTCTTC.

This sequence joins TRBV7-9 and TRBJ2-3; D is possibly TRBD1 (6 bases). Germline-derived CDR1 and CDR2 are SEHNR and FQNEAQ (reference sequence). The CDR3 covers 12 residues. Trimming cost V 8 bases and J 2 bases, with 8 bases left between them. CDR3 nucleotides: TGTGCCAGCGGGGGCAACACAGATACGCAGTATTTT. Its translation: CASGGNTDTQYF.

V usage is TRBV7-3 and J usage is TRBJ2-1, with a weak D call TRBD1 (6 bases). CDR1 and CDR2 from the germline V gene are SGHTA and FQGTGA. The CDR3 runs 15 residues. The V and J ends lost 2 bases and 7 bases respectively, with 15 bases between them. CDR3 sequence reads: CASSLGLQGRNEQFF. The CDR3 region has the DNA TGTGCCAGCAGCTTAGGGCTACAGGGTCGTAATGAGCAGTTCTTC.

This clone was observed a single time. V gene TRBV12-3 or TRBV12-4 combines with J gene TRBJ2-7; D is possibly TRBD1 (6 bases). This CDR3 contains 13 residues. Trimming removed 4 bases at V and 3 bases at J, with 10 bases between. The CDR3 protein is CASSSGQNYEQYF. The CDR3, as DNA: TGTGCCAGCAGTTCGGGACAAAACTACGAGCAGTACTTC.

The rearrangement links TRBV4-2 to TRBJ1-4; TRBD1 might be the D (6 bases). This CDR3 is built from 15 residues. The V end was cut by 7 bases, the J end by 2 bases, with 14 bases between. Per the germline V gene, CDR1 is LGHNA and CDR2 is YNFKEQ. The CDR3: CASKGGGSTNEKLFF. The CDR3 DNA reads as TGTGCCAGCAAGGGGGGGGGCTCGACTAATGAAAAACTGTTTTTT.

This clone was detected once. The gene calls are TRBV5-8 and TRBJ2-3; 10 bases are a match to TRBD2. The ends lost 0 bases at V and 5 bases at J; junction bases unmatched: 15. The germline V gene has CDR1 SGHTS and CDR2 YDEGEE. CDR3 length: 19 residues. In nucleotides, the CDR3 is TGTGCCAGCAGCTTGGCCTGGGCTAGCGGGGGCCAGAGGGGAGATACGCAGTATTTT. Translating gives CASSLAWASGGQRGDTQYF.

The chain couples TRBV19 to TRBJ1-5, with D unclear. CDR1 is LNHDA and CDR2 is SQIVND in the germline V gene (reference sequence). Trimming shortened V by 0 bases and J by 4 bases, and 7 bases separated the two germline ends. The CDR3 loop spans 14 amino acids. CDR3 loop: CASSIEGLNQPQHF. The CDR3 bases are TGTGCCAGTAGTATAGAGGGCCTAAATCAGCCCCAGCATTTT.

The rearrangement links TRBV2 to TRBJ1-2, with 9 bases that match TRBD1. V was pared by 6 bases and J by 4 bases, with 6 bases of the junction left unmatched. CDR3 length: 14 amino acids. The germline V gene has CDR1 SNHLY and CDR2 FYNNEI. The CDR3 DNA is TGTGCCAGCAGCCTCACAGGGGGCAGCTATGGCTACACCTTC. Its translation is CASSLTGGSYGYTF.

The chain uses TRBV4-2 and TRBJ2-3; possibly TRBD2 for D (6 bases). V was trimmed by 0 bases and J by 5 bases, leaving 12 bases between them. Germline assignment: CDR1 LGHNA and CDR2 YNFKEQ. CDR3 length: 15 amino acids. The CDR3 bases are TGTGCCAGCAGCCAAGATTTACTGGGGGGAGATACGCAGTATTTT. The encoded protein is CASSQDLLGGDTQYF.

This clone was detected only once. The rearrangement links TRBV10-3 to TRBJ2-1; 8 nucleotides align to TRBD1. The V gene end was trimmed by 7 bases and the J gene end by 5 bases; junction bases not matched to a gene: 4. The germline CDR1 and CDR2 sequences are ENHRY and SYGVKD. This CDR3 spans 13 amino acids. The CDR3, as DNA: TGTGCCATCACTCAGGGGGCAGACAATGAGCAGTTCTTC. It encodes CAITQGADNEQFF.

The rearrangement uses TRBV6-6 and TRBJ2-3; the match to TRBD2 covers 11 bases. The J segment lost 2 bases and the V segment lost 6 bases, leaving 7 bases of the junction unmatched. The CDR3 has 16 amino acids. The germline CDR1 and CDR2 sequences are MNHNY and SVGAGI (reference sequence). The CDR3 nucleotides are TGTGCCAGCAGACCACCGGGACTAGCGGACACAGATACGCAGTATTTT. It is translated as CASRPPGLADTDTQYF.

The chain recombines TRBV19 with TRBJ2-3, with TRBD1 as a possible D gene (6 bases). Germline V gene data show CDR1 as LNHDA and CDR2 as SQIVND (reference sequence). V lost 5 bases and J 1 base, leaving 13 bases between the germline ends. The CDR3 consists of 15 residues. The CDR3 region is CASSVWSGGTDTQYF. The CDR3 region has the DNA TGTGCCAGTAGTGTCTGGTCAGGGGGCACAGATACGCAGTATTTT.

This chain connects TRBV6-5 to TRBJ1-2, with 9 nucleotides matching TRBD1. The CDR3 covers 16 residues. Germline V lookup: CDR1 MNHEY, CDR2 SVGAGI. Losses at the gene ends were 2 bases for V and 6 bases for J; bases not matched to a gene: 10. The CDR3, as DNA: TGTGCCAGCAGTTACCTTCGGACAGGGGCTGGGGATGGCTACACCTTC. Translation gives CASSYLRTGAGDGYTF.

This clone has only one observation. The V and J genes are TRBV7-8 and TRBJ2-5; 8 bases align to TRBD2. Losses at the gene ends were 5 bases for V and 4 bases for J; bases not matched to a gene: 3. Per the germline V gene, CDR1 is SGHVS and CDR2 is FQNEAQ. This CDR3 contains 13 residues. CDR3 coding DNA: TGTGCCAGCAGCCCGGGGGGGACAGAGACCCAGTACTTC. This gives the protein CASSPGGTETQYF. The full variable domain, in which reference TRBV7-8 and TRBJ2-5 provide the parts outside the CDR3, is GAGVSQSPRYKVAKRGQDVALRCDPISGHVSLFWYQQALGQGPEFLTYFQNEAQLDKSGLPSDRFFAERPEGSVSTLKIQRTQQEDSAVYLCASSPGGTETQYFGPGTRLLVL.

The chain recombines TRBV7-9 with TRBJ1-6; TRBD1 agrees at 12 bases. V was clipped by 5 bases and J by 10 bases; unmatched bases: 15. The CDR3 covers 18 residues. Germline assignment: CDR1 SEHNR and CDR2 FQNEAQ (reference sequence). CDR3 nucleotides: TGTGCCAGCAGCCCACGGGGGGGACAGGGGGCAGGAGGCTCACCCCTCCACTTT. Its protein product is CASSPRGGQGAGGSPLHF.

The rearrangement links TRBV6-4 to TRBJ2-1, with 9 bases that match TRBD2. V shed 0 bases and J 7 bases; nucleotides not matched to a gene: 7. Germline V gene lookup returns CDR1 MRHNA and CDR2 SNTAGT. CDR3 length: 16 amino acids. The CDR3 DNA sequence: TGTGCCAGCAGTGACTCAGGCGGGGGGGTCCGTAATGAGCAGTTCTTC. This translates into CASSDSGGGVRNEQFF.

V is TRBV5-1 and J is TRBJ2-7; 11 bases fit TRBD2. The germline V gene encodes CDR1 SGHRS and CDR2 YFSETQ. The CDR3 is made up of 17 amino acids. Trimming at V came to 4 bases and at J to 0 bases, leaving 9 bases not matched to a gene. This CDR3 reads CASSLEVAGGDSYEQYF. The CDR3, as DNA: TGCGCCAGCAGCCTGGAGGTAGCGGGGGGGGACTCCTACGAGCAGTACTTC.